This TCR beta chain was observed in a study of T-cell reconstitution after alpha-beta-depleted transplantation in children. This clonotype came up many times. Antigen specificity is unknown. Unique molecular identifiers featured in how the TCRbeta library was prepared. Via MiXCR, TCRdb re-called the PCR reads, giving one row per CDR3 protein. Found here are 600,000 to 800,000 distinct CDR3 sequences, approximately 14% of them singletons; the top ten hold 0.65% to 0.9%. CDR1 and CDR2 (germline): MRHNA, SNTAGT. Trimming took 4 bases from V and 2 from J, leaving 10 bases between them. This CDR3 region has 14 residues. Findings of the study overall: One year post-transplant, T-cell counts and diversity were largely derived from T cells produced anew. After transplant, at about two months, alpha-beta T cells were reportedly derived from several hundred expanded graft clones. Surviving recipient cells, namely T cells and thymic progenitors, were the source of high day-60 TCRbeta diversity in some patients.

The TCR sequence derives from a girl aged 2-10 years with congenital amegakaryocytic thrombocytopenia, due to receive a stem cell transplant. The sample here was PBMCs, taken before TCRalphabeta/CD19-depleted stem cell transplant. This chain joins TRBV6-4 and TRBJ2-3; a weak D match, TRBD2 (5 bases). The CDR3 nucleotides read TGTGCCAGCAGTGTGGAGGCAGCCACAGATACGCAGTATTTT. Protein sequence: CASSVEAATDTQYF.